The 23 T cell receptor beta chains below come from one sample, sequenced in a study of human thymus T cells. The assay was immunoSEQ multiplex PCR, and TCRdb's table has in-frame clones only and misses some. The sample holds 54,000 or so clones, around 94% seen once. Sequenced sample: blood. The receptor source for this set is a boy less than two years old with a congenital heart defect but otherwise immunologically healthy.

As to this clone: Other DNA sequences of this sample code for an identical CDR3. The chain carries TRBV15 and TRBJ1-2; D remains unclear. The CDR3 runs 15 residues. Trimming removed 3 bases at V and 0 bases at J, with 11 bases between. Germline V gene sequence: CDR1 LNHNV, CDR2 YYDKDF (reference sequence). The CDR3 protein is CATSRDLGTNYGYTF. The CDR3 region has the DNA TGTGCCACCAGCAGGGATCTTGGGACTAACTATGGCTACACCTTC.

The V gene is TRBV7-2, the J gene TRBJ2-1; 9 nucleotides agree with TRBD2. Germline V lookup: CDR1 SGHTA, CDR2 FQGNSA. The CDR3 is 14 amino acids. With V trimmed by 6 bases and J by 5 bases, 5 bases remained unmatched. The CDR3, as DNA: TGTGCCAGCAGGTCCGGGACTAGCAACAATGAGCAGTTCTTC. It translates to CASRSGTSNNEQFF. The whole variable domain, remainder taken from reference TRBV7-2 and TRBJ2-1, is GAGVSQSPSNKVTEKGKDVELRCDPISGHTALYWYRQSLGQGLEFLIYFQGNSAPDKSGLPSDRFSAERTGGSVSTLTIQRTQQEDSAVYLCASRSGTSNNEQFFGPGTRLTVL.

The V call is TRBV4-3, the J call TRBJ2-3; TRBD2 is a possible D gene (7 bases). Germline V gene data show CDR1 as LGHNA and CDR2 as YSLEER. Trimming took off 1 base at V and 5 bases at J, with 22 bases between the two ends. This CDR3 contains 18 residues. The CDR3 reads CASSQATPVRGRGDTQYF. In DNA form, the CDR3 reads TGCGCCAGCAGCCAAGCAACCCCCGTGCGGGGGCGGGGAGATACGCAGTATTTT.

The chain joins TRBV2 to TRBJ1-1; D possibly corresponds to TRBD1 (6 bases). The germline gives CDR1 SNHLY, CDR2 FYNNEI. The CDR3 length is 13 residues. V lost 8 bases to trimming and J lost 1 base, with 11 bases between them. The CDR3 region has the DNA TGTGCCAGCTTCCCGACAGGGAACACTGAAGCTTTCTTT. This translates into CASFPTGNTEAFF.

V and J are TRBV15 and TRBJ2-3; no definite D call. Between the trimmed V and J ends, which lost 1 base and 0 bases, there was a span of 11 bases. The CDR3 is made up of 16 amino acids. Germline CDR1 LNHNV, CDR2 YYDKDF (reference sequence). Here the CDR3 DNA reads TGTGCCACCAGCAGAGGGGCGAGACGAAGCACAGATACGCAGTATTTT. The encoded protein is CATSRGARRSTDTQYF.

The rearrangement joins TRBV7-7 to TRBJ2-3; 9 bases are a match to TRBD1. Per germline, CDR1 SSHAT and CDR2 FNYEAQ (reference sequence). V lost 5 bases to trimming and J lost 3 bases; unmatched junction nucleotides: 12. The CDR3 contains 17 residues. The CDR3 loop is CASSPPGGQGGTDTQYF. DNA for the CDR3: TGTGCCAGCAGCCCTCCCGGGGGACAGGGAGGGACAGATACGCAGTATTTT.

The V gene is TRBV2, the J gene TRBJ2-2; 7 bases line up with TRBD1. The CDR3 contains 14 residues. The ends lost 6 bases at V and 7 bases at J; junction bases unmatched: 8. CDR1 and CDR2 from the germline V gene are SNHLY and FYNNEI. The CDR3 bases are TGTGCCAGCAGAGAACAGGGGAATGGCGGGGAGCTGTTTTTT. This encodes CASREQGNGGELFF.

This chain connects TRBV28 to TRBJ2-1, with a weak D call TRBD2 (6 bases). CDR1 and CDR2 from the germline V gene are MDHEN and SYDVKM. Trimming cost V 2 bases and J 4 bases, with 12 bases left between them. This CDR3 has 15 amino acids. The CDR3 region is CASSLGPGLYNEQFF. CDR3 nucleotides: TGTGCCAGCAGTTTAGGCCCCGGACTATACAATGAGCAGTTCTTC.

CDR3: CASSLQGEQYF. CDR3 in DNA: TGCGCCAGCAGCTTACAGGGCGAGCAGTACTTC. The chain recombines TRBV5-1 with TRBJ2-7; D possibly corresponds to TRBD1 (6 bases). The V end was cut by 2 bases, the J end by 6 bases, with 6 bases between. From germline, CDR1 is SGHRS and CDR2 YFSETQ. The length of the CDR3 is 11 residues.

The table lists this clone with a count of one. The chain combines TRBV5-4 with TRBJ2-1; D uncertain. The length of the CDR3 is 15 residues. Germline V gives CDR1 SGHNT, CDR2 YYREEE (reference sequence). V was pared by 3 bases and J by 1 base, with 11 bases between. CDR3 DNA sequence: TGTGCCAGCAGCTCCCAGGCGAAGTCCTACAATGAGCAGTTCTTC. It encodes CASSSQAKSYNEQFF.

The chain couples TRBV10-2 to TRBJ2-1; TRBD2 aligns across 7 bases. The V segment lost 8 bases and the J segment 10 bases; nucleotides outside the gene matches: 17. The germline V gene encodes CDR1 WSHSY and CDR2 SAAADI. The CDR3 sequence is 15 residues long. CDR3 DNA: TGCGCCAGCTCCATTTCCGGACTAGTTGAACGGGAGCAGTTCTTC. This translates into CASSISGLVEREQFF.

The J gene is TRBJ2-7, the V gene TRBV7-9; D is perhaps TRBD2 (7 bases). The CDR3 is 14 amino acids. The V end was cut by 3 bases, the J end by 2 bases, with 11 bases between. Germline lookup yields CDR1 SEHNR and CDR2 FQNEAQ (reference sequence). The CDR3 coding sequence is TGTGCCAGCAGCTTCGGGGGGCGCACCTACGAGCAGTACTTC. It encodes CASSFGGRTYEQYF.

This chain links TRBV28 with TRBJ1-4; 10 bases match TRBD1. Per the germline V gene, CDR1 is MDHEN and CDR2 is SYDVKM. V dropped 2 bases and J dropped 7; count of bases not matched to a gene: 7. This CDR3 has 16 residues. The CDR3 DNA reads TGTGCCAGCAGTTTACCGACAGGGGGCATGATTGAAAAACTGTTTTTT. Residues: CASSLPTGGMIEKLFF.

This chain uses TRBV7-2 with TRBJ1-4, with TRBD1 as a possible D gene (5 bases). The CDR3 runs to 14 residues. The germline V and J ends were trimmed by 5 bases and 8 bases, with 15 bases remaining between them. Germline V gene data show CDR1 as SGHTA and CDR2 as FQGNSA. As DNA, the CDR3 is TGTGCCAGCAGCAAAGACAGAGGCGACGAAAAACTGTTTTTT. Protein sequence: CASSKDRGDEKLFF.

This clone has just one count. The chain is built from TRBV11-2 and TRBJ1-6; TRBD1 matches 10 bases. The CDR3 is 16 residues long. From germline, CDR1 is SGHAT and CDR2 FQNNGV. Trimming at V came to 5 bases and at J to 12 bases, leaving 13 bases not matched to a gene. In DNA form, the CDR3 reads TGTGCCAGCAGCCCATCGGGGACAGGGGCTTTAAAACCCCTCCACTTT. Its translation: CASSPSGTGALKPLHF.

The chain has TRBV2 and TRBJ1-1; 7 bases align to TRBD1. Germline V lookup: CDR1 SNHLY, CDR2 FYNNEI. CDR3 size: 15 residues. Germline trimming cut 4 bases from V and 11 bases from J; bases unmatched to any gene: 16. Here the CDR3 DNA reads TGTGCCAGCAGTGCCCCGGACAGGACGAGGCTTGGGGCTTTCTTT. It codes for CASSAPDRTRLGAFF.

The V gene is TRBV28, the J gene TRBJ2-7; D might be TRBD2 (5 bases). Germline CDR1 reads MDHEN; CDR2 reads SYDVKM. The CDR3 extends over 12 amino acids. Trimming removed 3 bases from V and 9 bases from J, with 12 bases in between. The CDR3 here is CASSLSRSGQYF. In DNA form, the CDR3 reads TGTGCCAGCAGTTTGTCCAGAAGCGGGCAGTACTTC.

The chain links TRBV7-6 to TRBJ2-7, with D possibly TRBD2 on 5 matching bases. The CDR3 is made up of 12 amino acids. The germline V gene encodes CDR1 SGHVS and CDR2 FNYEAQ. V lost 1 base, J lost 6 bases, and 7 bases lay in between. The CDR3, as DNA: TGTGCCAGCAGCTTAGGAGGGAGCGAGCAGTACTTC. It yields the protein CASSLGGSEQYF. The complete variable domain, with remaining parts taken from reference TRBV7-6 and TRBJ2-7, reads GAGVSQSPRYKVTKRGQDVALRCDPISGHVSLYWYRQALGQGPEFLTYFNYEAQQDKSGLPNDRFSAERPEGSISTLTIQRTEQRDSAMYRCASSLGGSEQYFGPGTRLTVT.

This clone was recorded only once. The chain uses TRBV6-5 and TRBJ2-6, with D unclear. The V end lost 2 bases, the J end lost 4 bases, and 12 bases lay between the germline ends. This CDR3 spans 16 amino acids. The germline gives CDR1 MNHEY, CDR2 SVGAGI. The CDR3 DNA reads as TGTGCCAGCAGTTACGGTTACCTAGAAGGGGCCAACGTCCTGACTTTC. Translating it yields CASSYGYLEGANVLTF.

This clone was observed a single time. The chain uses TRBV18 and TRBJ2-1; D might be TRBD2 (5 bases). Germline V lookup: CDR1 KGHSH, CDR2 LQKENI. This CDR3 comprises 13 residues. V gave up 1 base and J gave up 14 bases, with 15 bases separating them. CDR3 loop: CASSPQNTAREFF. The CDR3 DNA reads TGTGCCAGCTCACCACAAAACACGGCGAGGGAGTTCTTC.

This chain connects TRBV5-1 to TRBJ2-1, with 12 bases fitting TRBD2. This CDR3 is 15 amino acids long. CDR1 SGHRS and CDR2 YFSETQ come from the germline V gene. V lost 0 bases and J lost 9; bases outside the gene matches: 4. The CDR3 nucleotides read TGCGCCAGCAGCTTGGGACTAGCGGGGGACGGTGAGCAGTTCTTC. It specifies CASSLGLAGDGEQFF. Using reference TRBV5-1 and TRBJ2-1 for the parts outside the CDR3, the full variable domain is KAGVTQTPRYLIKTRGQQVTLSCSPISGHRSVSWYQQTPGQGLQFLFEYFSETQRNKGNFPGRFSGRQFSNSRSEMNVSTLELGDSALYLCASSLGLAGDGEQFFGPGTRLTVL.

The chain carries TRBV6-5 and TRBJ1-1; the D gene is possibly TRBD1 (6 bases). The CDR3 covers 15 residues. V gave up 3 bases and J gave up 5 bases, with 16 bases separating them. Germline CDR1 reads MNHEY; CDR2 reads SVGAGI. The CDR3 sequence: CASSYESGGRTEAFF. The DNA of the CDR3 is TGTGCCAGCAGTTATGAATCGGGGGGCCGGACTGAAGCTTTCTTT.

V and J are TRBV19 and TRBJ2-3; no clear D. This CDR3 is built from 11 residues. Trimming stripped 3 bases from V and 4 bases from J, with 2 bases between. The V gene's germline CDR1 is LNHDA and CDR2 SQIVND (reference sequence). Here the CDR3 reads CASSISDTQYF. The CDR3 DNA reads TGTGCCAGTAGTATTTCAGATACGCAGTATTTT.